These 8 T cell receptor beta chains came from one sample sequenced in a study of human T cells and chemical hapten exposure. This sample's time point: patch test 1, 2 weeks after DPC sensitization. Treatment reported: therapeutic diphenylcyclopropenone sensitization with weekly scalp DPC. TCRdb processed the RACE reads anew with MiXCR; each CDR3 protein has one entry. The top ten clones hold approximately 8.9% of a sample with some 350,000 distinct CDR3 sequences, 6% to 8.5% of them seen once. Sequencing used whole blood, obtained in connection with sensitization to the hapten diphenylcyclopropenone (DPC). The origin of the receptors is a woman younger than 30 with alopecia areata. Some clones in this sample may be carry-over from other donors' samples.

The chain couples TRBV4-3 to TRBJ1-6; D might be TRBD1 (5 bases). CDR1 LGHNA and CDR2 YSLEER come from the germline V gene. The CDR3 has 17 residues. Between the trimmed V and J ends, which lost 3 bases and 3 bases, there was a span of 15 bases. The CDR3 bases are TGCGCCAGCAGCCATCAAAAAGGGCAGGGCTATAATTCACCCCTCCACTTT. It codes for CASSHQKGQGYNSPLHF.

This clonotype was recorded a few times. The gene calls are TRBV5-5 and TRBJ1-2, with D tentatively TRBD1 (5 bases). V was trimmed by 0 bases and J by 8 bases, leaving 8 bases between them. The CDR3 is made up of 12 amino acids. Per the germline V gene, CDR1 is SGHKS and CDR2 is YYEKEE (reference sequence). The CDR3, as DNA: TGTGCCAGCAGCTTGGCGGACACAGGCTACACCTTC. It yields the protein CASSLADTGYTF.

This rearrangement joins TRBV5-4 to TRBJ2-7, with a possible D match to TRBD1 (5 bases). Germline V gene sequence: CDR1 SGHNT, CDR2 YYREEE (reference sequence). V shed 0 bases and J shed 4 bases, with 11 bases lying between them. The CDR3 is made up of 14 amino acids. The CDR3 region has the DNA TGTGCCAGCAGCTTGGACCAGGGCGGTTACGAGCAGTACTTC. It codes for CASSLDQGGYEQYF.

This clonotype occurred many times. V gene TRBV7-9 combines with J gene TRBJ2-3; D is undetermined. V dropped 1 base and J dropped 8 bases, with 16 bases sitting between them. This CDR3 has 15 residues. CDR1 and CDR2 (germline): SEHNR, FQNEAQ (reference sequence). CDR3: CASSLDSSGWGTQYF. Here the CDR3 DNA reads TGTGCCAGCAGCTTAGATTCGAGTGGTTGGGGTACGCAGTATTTT.

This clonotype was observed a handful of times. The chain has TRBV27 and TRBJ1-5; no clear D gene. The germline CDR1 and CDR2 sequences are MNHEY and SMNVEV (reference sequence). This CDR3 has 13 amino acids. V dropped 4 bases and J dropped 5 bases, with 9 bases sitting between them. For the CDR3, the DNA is TGTGCCAGCAGTTACGGAATTTATCAGCCCCAGCATTTT. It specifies CASSYGIYQPQHF.

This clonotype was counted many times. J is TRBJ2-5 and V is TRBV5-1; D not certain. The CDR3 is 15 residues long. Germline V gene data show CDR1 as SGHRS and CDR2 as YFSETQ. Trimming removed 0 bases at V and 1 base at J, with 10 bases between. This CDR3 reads CASSLGLGFQETQYF. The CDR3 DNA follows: TGCGCCAGCAGCTTGGGTTTGGGTTTCCAAGAGACCCAGTACTTC.

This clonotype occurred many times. As DNA, the CDR3 is TGTGCCAGCAGCCGAGGGAGCGGGGGGGCCTACAATGAGCAGTTCTTC. It specifies CASSRGSGGAYNEQFF. V gene TRBV7-6 combines with J gene TRBJ2-1, with 10 bases that match TRBD2. Germline V CDR1 and CDR2: SGHVS, FNYEAQ. V dropped 5 bases and J dropped 2; count of bases not matched to a gene: 6. The CDR3 length is 16 residues.

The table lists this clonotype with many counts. DNA for the CDR3: TGTGCCAGCAGGGGGACAGGGCCCTACGAGCAGTACTTC. This codes for CASRGTGPYEQYF. This chain links TRBV27 with TRBJ2-7, with 9 bases lining up with TRBD1. Germline assignment: CDR1 MNHEY and CDR2 SMNVEV (reference sequence). The CDR3 contains 13 residues. With V trimmed by 6 bases and J by 2 bases, 2 bases remained unmatched.